The subject of this entry is one T cell receptor beta chain. All patients relapsed after autologous stem cell transplantation, and brentuximab vedotin exposure varied. The data are from a study of PD-1 blockade in classical Hodgkin lymphoma. The protocol was immunoSEQ multiplex PCR, while the TCRdb copy is restricted to in-frame clones and leaves out a portion. The table lists tens of thousands of clones, around 90% of them singletons. This receptor was identified in a human donor with classical Hodgkin lymphoma. This material consisted of peripheral blood mononuclear cells (PBMCs), taken before the second cycle of nivolumab.

CDR3 sequence: CASSPQVETQYF. In DNA, the CDR3 is TGTGCCAGCTCACCCCAGGTCGAGACCCAGTACTTC. V gene TRBV18 combines with J gene TRBJ2-5; no definite D call. Looked up from germline, CDR1 is KGHSH and CDR2 is LQKENI. The CDR3 sequence is 12 residues long. V was pared by 3 bases and J by 5 bases, with 7 bases between.